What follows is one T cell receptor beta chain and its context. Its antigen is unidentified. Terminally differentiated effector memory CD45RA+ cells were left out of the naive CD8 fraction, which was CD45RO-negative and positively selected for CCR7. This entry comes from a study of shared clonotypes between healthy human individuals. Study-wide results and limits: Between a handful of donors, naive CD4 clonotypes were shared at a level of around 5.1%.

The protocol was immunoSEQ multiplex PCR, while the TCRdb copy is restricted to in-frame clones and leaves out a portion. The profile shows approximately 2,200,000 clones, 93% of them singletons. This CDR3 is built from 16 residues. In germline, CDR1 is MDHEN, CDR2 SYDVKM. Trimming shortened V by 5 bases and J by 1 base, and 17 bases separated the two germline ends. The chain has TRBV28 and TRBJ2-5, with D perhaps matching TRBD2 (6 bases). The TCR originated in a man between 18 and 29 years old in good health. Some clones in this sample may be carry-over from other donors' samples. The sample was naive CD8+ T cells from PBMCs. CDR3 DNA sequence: TGTGCCAGCAGTAGGTGGGGGGAATCAATCCAAGAGACCCAGTACTTC. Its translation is CASSRWGESIQETQYF.